A single sample gave rise to the 24 T cell receptor beta chains below, sequenced in a study of monozygotic twins with inflammatory bowel disease. Reprocessing the 5' RACE reads, TCRdb reports a single entry for every CDR3 protein and omits DNA. This sample's table reports around 40,000 distinct CDR3 sequences. The sample consisted of blood. The receptors shown here come from a human donor with ulcerative colitis or Crohn's disease, or a healthy co-twin of an affected twin (not recorded which).

The chain is built from TRBV18 and TRBJ2-6; the TCRdb call, TRBD1, lacks DNA for checking. CDR3 length equals 18 residues. Germline loops: CDR1 KGHSH, CDR2 LQKENI. The CDR3 is CASSLWTGTRSGANVLTF.

This chain connects TRBV11-2 to TRBJ1-5; lacking DNA, the TRBD1 call made by TCRdb goes unchecked. CDR3 length equals 14 residues. Germline V gene sequence: CDR1 SGHAT, CDR2 FQNNGV. The CDR3 reads CASRKGRGNQPQHF.

This chain uses TRBV6-5 with TRBJ2-1; as DNA is missing, the TRBD2 call by TCRdb cannot be tested. CDR3 length: 21 amino acids. The germline V gene encodes CDR1 MNHEY and CDR2 SVGAGI. The CDR3: CASTIGGLGGSGPRSYNEQFF.

The V gene is TRBV5-1, the J gene TRBJ1-2. CDR3 length equals 15 residues. Germline CDR1 reads SGHRS; CDR2 reads YFSETQ. The CDR3 is CASSATPDQTYGYTF.

The V call is TRBV12-3 or TRBV12-4, the J call TRBJ1-4; TCRdb returns TRBD1, unconfirmable since there is no DNA. The CDR3 runs to 15 residues. The CDR3 is CASRGPGATNEKLFF.

The chain joins TRBV12-3 or TRBV12-4 to TRBJ2-5; the TCRdb call, TRBD1, lacks DNA for checking. The CDR3 contains 12 residues. The chain's CDR3 is CASSLREETQYF.

The CDR3 protein is CASSLDSNTQYF. This chain joins TRBV7-2 and TRBJ2-3. CDR3 length equals 12 residues. The V gene's germline CDR1 is SGHTA and CDR2 FQGNSA.

The rearrangement uses TRBV7-2 and TRBJ2-2. The CDR3 consists of 15 residues. Germline V lookup: CDR1 SGHTA, CDR2 FQGNSA. This chain's CDR3 is CASSLDGRRGGELFF.

The rearrangement uses TRBV30 and TRBJ1-3; with no DNA, the TCRdb D assignment of TRBD1 cannot be verified. Germline CDR1 is GTSNPN and CDR2 is SVGIG (reference sequence). CDR3 length: 13 residues. This CDR3 reads CARTGDSGNTIYF.

This chain links TRBV10-2 with TRBJ2-3. Germline-derived CDR1 and CDR2 are WSHSY and SAAADI. The CDR3 covers 13 residues. This CDR3 reads CASRDSGTDTQYF.

The chain combines TRBV12-3 or TRBV12-4 with TRBJ1-2; lacking DNA, the TRBD1 call made by TCRdb goes unchecked. The CDR3 is made up of 14 amino acids. CDR3 sequence: CASSSAGPNYGYTF.

The chain carries TRBV2 and TRBJ2-2; no DNA is available, so the TRBD2 call from TCRdb remains unchecked. CDR1 is SNHLY, CDR2 FYNNEI, per germline. CDR3 length: 12 amino acids. The CDR3 region is CASPSGTGELFF.

The chain recombines TRBV5-1 with TRBJ2-1; TCRdb calls TRBD2, which cannot be checked without DNA. The CDR3 loop spans 15 amino acids. Germline loops: CDR1 SGHRS, CDR2 YFSETQ. The CDR3 sequence is CASSLEGLAVNEQFF.

V and J are TRBV7-8 and TRBJ2-2; TCRdb's D call of TRBD1 is untestable without DNA. CDR3 length equals 15 residues. In germline, CDR1 is SGHVS, CDR2 FQNEAQ. CDR3 residues: CASSLGTANTGELFF.

The rearrangement uses TRBV5-6 and TRBJ1-2; lacking DNA, the TRBD1 call made by TCRdb goes unchecked. The CDR3 spans 13 residues. Germline V lookup: CDR1 SGHDT, CDR2 YYEEEE. The CDR3 here is CASSLQGRYGYTF.

The chain joins TRBV13 to TRBJ2-1; the TCRdb call, TRBD1, lacks DNA for checking. The CDR3 is 15 residues long. The germline V gene has CDR1 PRHDT and CDR2 FYEKMQ (reference sequence). Here the CDR3 reads CASSLRGSSYNEQFF.

The chain couples TRBV11-2 to TRBJ2-3; TCRdb's assignment of TRBD2 cannot be checked, as there is no DNA. This CDR3 is built from 15 residues. The germline V gene encodes CDR1 SGHAT and CDR2 FQNNGV. This CDR3 reads CASSLRGGTTDTQYF.

The rearrangement uses TRBV7-2 and TRBJ2-7; TCRdb's assignment of TRBD1 cannot be checked, as there is no DNA. CDR3 size: 14 residues. Germline loops: CDR1 SGHTA, CDR2 FQGNSA. CDR3 in amino acids: CASSLRGLKFEQYF.

The chain couples TRBV28 to TRBJ2-5; absent DNA, TCRdb's TRBD1 call cannot be checked. The CDR3 length is 14 residues. Germline loops: CDR1 MDHEN, CDR2 SYDVKM. The CDR3 sequence: CASSPRHPQETQYF. Combining the CDR3 with reference TRBV28 and TRBJ2-5 gives the whole variable domain DVKVTQSSRYLVKRTGEKVFLECVQDMDHENMFWYRQDPGLGLRLIYFSYDVKMKEKGDIPEGYSVSREKKERFSLILESASTNQTSMYLCASSPRHPQETQYFGPGTRLLVL.

V is TRBV27 and J is TRBJ2-1; the D gene TCRdb calls, TRBD1, cannot be checked with no DNA. The CDR3 loop spans 15 amino acids. CDR1 and CDR2 from the germline V gene are MNHEY and SMNVEV (reference sequence). The chain's CDR3 is CASSLAGGLGNEQFF.

V and J are TRBV20-1 and TRBJ2-7; TCRdb reports TRBD2, a call that lacks DNA to check it against. CDR1 and CDR2 from the germline V gene are DFQATT and SNEGSKA (reference sequence). The CDR3 is made up of 15 amino acids. The CDR3 is CSARVPREASYEQYF.

The chain joins TRBV7-8 to TRBJ1-3; checking the TCRdb D call of TRBD1 is not possible without DNA. The CDR3 length is 17 residues. Germline CDR1 SGHVS, CDR2 FQNEAQ. The CDR3: CASSLVGADNSGNTIYF.

This chain links TRBV27 with TRBJ1-6; TCRdb designates TRBD1, a call that cannot be tested without DNA. The germline V gene encodes CDR1 MNHEY and CDR2 SMNVEV (reference sequence). The CDR3 runs to 13 residues. This chain's CDR3 is CATSGDGNSPLHF.

The genes are TRBV11-2 and TRBJ2-2; TCRdb reports TRBD1, a call that lacks DNA to check it against. Per the germline V gene, CDR1 is SGHAT and CDR2 is FQNNGV. The CDR3 length is 19 residues. The CDR3 region is CASSLEGRLRGEGTGELFF.